A single T cell receptor beta chain is shown here with its context. What it recognizes is unknown. Sorted regulatory T cells were CD4-positive, CD25-high and CD127-low or negative. This CDR3 is built from 20 residues. This sample stems from a study of B cell selection in AIRE deficiency. Profiled with immunoSEQ multiplex PCR; TCRdb holds only in-frame clones, not every one. The top ten hold roughly 1.5% of the sample, which has 23,000 or so clones, nearly 95% seen once. The study's findings and limits: Shorter CDR3s marked shared Treg sequences, biased toward few non-templated insertions. In TCRBV usage, CDR3 length and diversity, patient Tconv and Treg cells matched healthy donors. With only TCRbeta sequenced, roughly 40% of shared healthy Treg sequences overlapped Tconv. Only around a tenth of around 3,900 shared Treg sequences were patient-specific; about 30% healthy-specific.

The receptor comes from a human donor in good health. V usage is TRBV21-1 and J usage is TRBJ2-3; TRBD1 is the table's D call, not checked against the DNA. TRBV21-1 is classified as a pseudogene. The sequencing sample was made of CD4+CD25+ Tregs sorted from PBMCs. CDR3 in amino acids: CASSKGTTHRTTNPTDTQYF. DNA for the CDR3: TGTGCCAGCAGCAAAGGGACCACACACAGGACCACAAACCCCACAGATACGCAGTATTTT.